This T cell receptor beta chain appears in the sequencing data of a study of cytomegalovirus exposure and HLA in healthy donors. About the research overall: Most genotyped donors, 65% to 90% of more than 300, had Caucasian-associated genetic ancestry.

This CDR3 spans 14 amino acids. The germline V gene has CDR1 SGHNT and CDR2 YYREEE (reference sequence). Deletions cut 1 base from V and 3 bases from J, with 11 bases between. Vbeta (60) and Jbeta (13) primers were used in the PCR. Only in-frame clones appear in the TCRdb table, and some are missing; sequencing was by immunoSEQ multiplex PCR. The data show approximately 150,000 clones, around 84% seen once. Comments on this clone: Its antigen is undetermined.

Study-level points and caveats: For most TCR beta V segments, an earlier analysis put the productive rate at about 87% or about 30% of the time.

This clonotype was sampled from a man aged 25 to 40 in good health and CMV-seropositive. Source material: PBMCs. The chain employs TRBV5-4 and TRBJ2-7, with a weak D call TRBD2 (6 bases). Written as DNA, the CDR3 is TGTGCCAGCAGCTTGTCGGGGGTAGGCTACGAGCAGTACTTC. Translation: CASSLSGVGYEQYF.